The sequence of this TCR beta chain was determined in a study of T-cell memory formation after mild COVID-19. Overall study: TCR clusters largely stayed donor specific. General study points: Second-wave clones with a day 37 peak had unconfirmed SARS-CoV-2 specificity. Cross-reactive memory appears to have joined, as suggested by some responding clones showing up in pre-infection memory.

UMIs and sample barcodes were carried by the TCR alpha and TCR beta cDNA libraries that 5'RACE produced using constant-segment primers. A single record per CDR3 protein comes from TCRdb applying MiXCR to the 5' RACE reads. The table lists 450,000 to 700,000 distinct CDR3 sequences, 18% of them singletons. In regard to this clonotype: The antigen is undetermined.

Germline CDR1 and CDR2: SGHVS and FQNEAQ. Trimming removed 4 bases at V and 8 bases at J, with 11 bases between. CDR3 length: 13 amino acids. Sequenced material: PBMCs or a T cell subset sorted from them (not recorded which). This rearrangement joins TRBV7-8 to TRBJ1-4; no reliable D call. The sequence was obtained from an adult woman who had mild COVID-19 (a few samples of this study predate the infection). Cell type and time point are not known. The CDR3 nucleotides are TGTGCCAGCAGCTCCGTGGATAGGGAAAAACTGTTTTTT. This encodes CASSSVDREKLFF. The full variable domain, its missing parts supplied by reference TRBV7-8 and TRBJ1-4, is GAGVSQSPRYKVAKRGQDVALRCDPISGHVSLFWYQQALGQGPEFLTYFQNEAQLDKSGLPSDRFFAERPEGSVSTLKIQRTQQEDSAVYLCASSSVDREKLFFGSGTQLSVL.